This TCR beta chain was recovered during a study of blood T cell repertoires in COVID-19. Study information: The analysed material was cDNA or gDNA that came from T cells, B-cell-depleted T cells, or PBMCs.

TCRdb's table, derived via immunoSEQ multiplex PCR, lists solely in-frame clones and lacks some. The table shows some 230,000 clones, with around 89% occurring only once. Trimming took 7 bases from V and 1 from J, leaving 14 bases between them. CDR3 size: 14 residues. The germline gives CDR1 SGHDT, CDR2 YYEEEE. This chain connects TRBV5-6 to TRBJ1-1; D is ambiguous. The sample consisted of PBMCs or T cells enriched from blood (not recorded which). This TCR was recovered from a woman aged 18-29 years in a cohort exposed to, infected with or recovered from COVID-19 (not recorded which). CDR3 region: CASGEMRRNTEAFF. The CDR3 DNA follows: TGTGCCAGCGGTGAGATGCGAAGGAACACTGAAGCTTTCTTT.